This T cell receptor beta chain was identified during a study of blood T cell repertoires in COVID-19. Study overall: COVID-19 samples collected from the United States, Italy and Spain covered acute and convalescent phases. PBMCs, B-cell-depleted T cells, or T cells provided the cDNA or gDNA that made up the material.

In the original analysis: Amplification of reference gene primers was used by the study to estimate nucleated cell counts. TCRdb's copy holds only in-frame clones and misses some; the assay was immunoSEQ multiplex PCR. The V and J calls and clone size come from that table; D and trimming were worked out from the DNA. This sample has some 120,000 clones, with roughly 69% found just once. Trimming left V 6 bases short and J 6 bases short, with 21 bases between. This CDR3 spans 15 amino acids. CDR1 MNHEY and CDR2 SVGAGI come from the germline V gene. The chain carries TRBV6-5 and TRBJ2-7, with D possibly matching TRBD2 (7 bases). The clonotype originates from a woman aged 65 to 85 with acute or convalescent COVID-19. The specimen sequenced was peripheral blood. The CDR3 coding sequence is TGTGCCAGCAGGTCAGCGGGACATGGGGAAGGCGAGCAGTACTTC. Translated: CASRSAGHGEGEQYF.